This T cell receptor beta chain comes out of a study of T cells after posttransplantation cyclophosphamide. Study-wide results and caveats: TRB overlap between skin or GI tissue T cells and blood was limited. Donor-recipient repertoire similarity was low at 1-2 months, rising over year one. After PTCy, TRB diversity resembled that of CNI/methotrexate controls.

A marrow graft followed busulfan-fludarabine conditioning, with cyclophosphamide on days +3 and +4. Worth noting for this clone: Its antigen is unidentified.

The table came from immunoSEQ multiplex PCR; TCRdb's copy has only in-frame clones and leaves some out. The repertoire consists of some 10,000 clones, with 65% to 85% occurring once and the leading ten covering around 5%. Sequences were derived from PBMCs, sampled after allogeneic stem cell transplant with posttransplant cyclophosphamide. The receptor was derived from a female patient between 50 and 60 years old who received an allogeneic stem cell transplant from a related donor, was CMV-positive, and had no GVHD. The graft donor may have given rise to some T cells.

CDR3 coding DNA: TGTGCCAGCAGTAACCCTAGGACAGCTGAAGCTTTCTTT. This encodes CASSNPRTAEAFF. V gene TRBV6-6 combines with J gene TRBJ1-1, with D tentatively TRBD1 (6 bases). The germline gives CDR1 MNHNY, CDR2 SVGAGI (reference sequence). V was shortened by 5 bases and J by 6 bases, with 13 bases between the two germline ends. This CDR3 region has 13 residues.